These 30 T cell receptor beta chains came from one sample sequenced in a study of T cells after yellow fever vaccination. A single record per CDR3 protein comes from TCRdb applying MiXCR to the 5' RACE reads. The sample has more than 65,000 distinct CDR3 sequences, 13% seen once. Source: CD8+ T cells not binding an NS4B(214-222) dextramer, sorted from PBMCs, taken 20 to 25 days after the first yellow fever vaccination. The receptors come from a man aged 18-30 years who received the YFV17D yellow fever vaccine.

The chain recombines TRBV6-5 with TRBJ2-5; D is possibly TRBD2 (7 bases). This CDR3 contains 14 residues. V lost 2 bases and J lost 2, with 9 bases in between. Germline lookup yields CDR1 MNHEY and CDR2 SVGAGI. The CDR3, as DNA: TGTGCCAGCAGTTACCGGGGGGCGCAAGAGACCCAGTACTTC. Its protein product is CASSYRGAQETQYF.

This chain joins TRBV4-1 and TRBJ2-2, with 8 positions matching TRBD2. Losses at the gene ends were 8 bases for V and 6 bases for J; bases not matched to a gene: 5. CDR1 and CDR2 from the germline V gene are MGHRA and YSYEKL. The CDR3 covers 13 residues. DNA for the CDR3: TGCGCCAGCGCCGGGCGGGGGGCCGGGGAGCTGTTTTTT. Its translation: CASAGRGAGELFF.

This clonotype was observed a handful of times. The V gene is TRBV5-4, the J gene TRBJ2-1; TRBD1 matches 10 bases. This CDR3 comprises 16 residues. CDR1 SGHNT and CDR2 YYREEE come from the germline V gene (reference sequence). V was pared by 1 base and J by 3 bases, with 4 bases of the junction left unmatched. This chain's CDR3 is CASSLIGTGVYNEQFF. In DNA form, the CDR3 reads TGTGCCAGCAGCTTGATCGGGACAGGGGTCTACAATGAGCAGTTCTTC.

This clonotype appeared a few times. The rearrangement links TRBV6-2 or TRBV6-3 to TRBJ1-5; D not certain. V was trimmed by 10 bases and J by 0 bases, leaving 19 bases between them. The CDR3 totals 16 residues. The germline V gene has CDR1 MNHEY and CDR2 SVGEGT. CDR3 sequence (DNA): TGTGCCACGTCGGACTCTCAGATTTATAGCAATCAGCCCCAGCATTTT. Its translation is CATSDSQIYSNQPQHF.

This clonotype occurred a few times. The chain joins TRBV29-1 to TRBJ2-2; 7 bases are shared with TRBD1. This CDR3 is built from 12 residues. After removal of 7 bases from V and 3 bases from J, the junction contained 2 bases not matched to a gene. Germline-derived CDR1 and CDR2 are SQVTM and ANQGSEA. CDR3 DNA: TGCAGCGGGACAGGCTACACCGGGGAGCTGTTTTTT. This codes for CSGTGYTGELFF.

The chain has TRBV4-1 and TRBJ1-1; no firm D call. The V end was cut by 0 bases, the J end by 4 bases, with 12 bases between. CDR1 is MGHRA and CDR2 is YSYEKL in the germline V gene. The CDR3 sequence is 15 residues long. CDR3 in amino acids: CASSQDIPVGTEAFF. The CDR3 region has the DNA TGCGCCAGCAGCCAAGATATTCCCGTGGGCACTGAAGCTTTCTTT.

This clonotype was counted at least ten times. This chain connects TRBV12-3 or TRBV12-4 to TRBJ2-5; maybe TRBD1 (5 bases). The CDR3 spans 17 residues. Trimming removed 0 bases at V and 1 base at J, with 15 bases between. The CDR3 DNA is TGTGCCAGCAGTTTAGCGGCCAGGGTTCGAATCCAAGAGACCCAGTACTTC. Protein product: CASSLAARVRIQETQYF.

V gene TRBV5-1 combines with J gene TRBJ2-5; TRBD2 might be the D (5 bases). Deletions cut 4 bases from V and 2 bases from J, with 9 bases between. CDR3 size: 13 residues. The germline V gene encodes CDR1 SGHRS and CDR2 YFSETQ. The CDR3 nucleotides read TGCGCCAGCAGCGCACTAGAGCAAGAGACCCAGTACTTC. Translated, it gives CASSALEQETQYF.

This clonotype has only a few counts. V and J are TRBV20-1 and TRBJ1-2, with TRBD1 matching over 7 bases. The CDR3 is made up of 13 amino acids. V was pared by 3 bases and J by 2 bases, with 3 bases of the junction left unmatched. Looked up from germline, CDR1 is DFQATT and CDR2 is SNEGSKA (reference sequence). CDR3 loop: CSARGTANYGYTF. CDR3 sequence (DNA): TGCAGTGCTAGGGGGACAGCCAACTATGGCTACACCTTC.

This chain links TRBV4-1 with TRBJ2-2; D uncertain. The germline V and J ends were trimmed by 2 bases and 1 base, with 8 bases remaining between them. CDR1 MGHRA and CDR2 YSYEKL come from the germline V gene. The CDR3 totals 15 residues. The CDR3 reads CASSQITMNTGELFF. CDR3 bases: TGCGCCAGCAGCCAAATCACCATGAACACCGGGGAGCTGTTTTTT.

The chain employs TRBV4-1 and TRBJ2-1; D unclear. Between the trimmed V and J ends, which lost 2 bases and 6 bases, there was a span of 14 bases. Germline V CDR1 and CDR2: MGHRA, YSYEKL. This CDR3 is built from 15 residues. CDR3 bases: TGCGCCAGCAGCCAACGAGATCAGCCCTTCAATGAGCAGTTCTTC. It codes for CASSQRDQPFNEQFF.

The V and J genes are TRBV7-2 and TRBJ1-5, with D maybe TRBD1 (5 bases). V was cut by 8 bases and J by 7 bases, with 18 bases left in between. Germline CDR1 SGHTA, CDR2 FQGNSA. CDR3 length: 14 amino acids. The CDR3 DNA reads as TGTGCCAGCTCCAAGGAGGGGAGGAGCCAGCCCCAGCATTTT. As protein: CASSKEGRSQPQHF. Looking up the rest from reference TRBV7-2 and TRBJ1-5 gives the full variable domain: GAGVSQSPSNKVTEKGKDVELRCDPISGHTALYWYRQSLGQGLEFLIYFQGNSAPDKSGLPSDRFSAERTGGSVSTLTIQRTQQEDSAVYLCASSKEGRSQPQHFGDGTRLSIL.

This clonotype was seen a handful of times. This sequence joins TRBV4-1 and TRBJ1-1; D unclear. Trimming took off 0 bases at V and 0 bases at J, with 14 bases between the two ends. Germline V gene data show CDR1 as MGHRA and CDR2 as YSYEKL. The CDR3 is 17 residues long. The CDR3 sequence is CASSQDGPGSLNTEAFF. DNA of the CDR3: TGCGCCAGCAGCCAAGATGGGCCAGGATCGTTGAACACTGAAGCTTTCTTT.

The chain couples TRBV7-9 to TRBJ2-5; D call uncertain. The CDR3 sequence is 13 residues long. V was trimmed by 3 bases and J by 3 bases, leaving 8 bases between them. CDR1 and CDR2 from the germline V gene are SEHNR and FQNEAQ (reference sequence). The CDR3 loop is CASSFTWEETQYF. The CDR3 region has the DNA TGTGCCAGCAGCTTTACGTGGGAAGAGACCCAGTACTTC.

The rearrangement links TRBV29-1 to TRBJ2-7; maybe TRBD2 (5 bases). Germline V gene sequence: CDR1 SQVTM, CDR2 ANQGSEA. The CDR3 consists of 12 residues. Trimming took 7 bases from V and 5 from J, leaving 15 bases between them. CDR3 sequence reads: CSGGVGVNEQYF. In DNA form, the CDR3 reads TGCAGCGGGGGAGTCGGGGTTAACGAGCAGTACTTC.

There are a few counts of this clonotype. For the CDR3, the DNA is TGTGCCAGCAGCCGCGAGGAGGACAGGTTCGGAAACACCATATATTTT. Its protein product is CASSREEDRFGNTIYF. The genes are TRBV12-3 or TRBV12-4 and TRBJ1-3, with 7 bases that match TRBD1. This CDR3 contains 16 residues. V lost 6 bases and J lost 4; bases outside the gene matches: 12.

This clonotype was counted at least ten times. V usage is TRBV3-1 and J usage is TRBJ1-1, with D unclear. V lost 3 bases and J lost 2, with 10 bases in between. The V gene's germline CDR1 is LGHDT and CDR2 YNNKEL (reference sequence). This CDR3 spans 14 amino acids. CDR3 sequence: CASSHPDPNTEAFF. CDR3 nucleotide sequence: TGTGCCAGCAGCCATCCCGACCCTAACACTGAAGCTTTCTTT.

This clonotype was observed a handful of times. The CDR3 region has the DNA TGCGCCAGCAGCCCGGATCCCGGGGAGCTGTTTTTT. Protein: CASSPDPGELFF. The rearrangement uses TRBV4-3 and TRBJ2-2; D gene unclear. The CDR3 runs to 12 residues. V lost 4 bases and J 6 bases, leaving 6 bases between the germline ends. The germline gives CDR1 LGHNA, CDR2 YSLEER.

The gene calls are TRBV15 and TRBJ2-1; TRBD2 matches 8 bases. The trim removed 4 bases at V and 5 bases at J, leaving 10 bases unmatched. This CDR3 is 16 amino acids long. Germline lookup yields CDR1 LNHNV and CDR2 YYDKDF (reference sequence). This CDR3 is CATSKSPGTRDNEQFF. In DNA, the CDR3 is TGTGCCACCAGCAAAAGTCCCGGGACTAGAGACAATGAGCAGTTCTTC.

This clonotype was detected a few times. The rearrangement joins TRBV7-9 to TRBJ1-1, with unresolved D. The germline CDR1 and CDR2 sequences are SEHNR and FQNEAQ (reference sequence). CDR3 length: 11 residues. Trimming removed 5 bases from V and 11 bases from J, with 12 bases in between. CDR3 protein: CASSPGVAAFF. The CDR3 nucleotides read TGTGCCAGCAGCCCCGGTGTAGCGGCTTTCTTT.

The chain recombines TRBV7-9 with TRBJ2-1; TRBD1 matches at 7 bases. This CDR3 has 16 amino acids. The germline CDR1 and CDR2 sequences are SEHNR and FQNEAQ (reference sequence). After removal of 5 bases from V and 4 bases from J, the junction contained 11 bases not matched to a gene. CDR3 residues: CASSPTSGTDYNEQFF. CDR3 bases: TGTGCCAGCAGCCCAACCTCCGGGACAGATTACAATGAGCAGTTCTTC.

This clonotype was counted between two and nine times. CDR3 sequence: CASNRLAHTGELFF. The CDR3 region has the DNA TGTGCCAGCAATCGCCTAGCGCACACCGGGGAGCTGTTTTTT. The chain uses TRBV7-9 and TRBJ2-2; the D gene is possibly TRBD2 (6 bases). Germline V lookup: CDR1 SEHNR, CDR2 FQNEAQ (reference sequence). The V end was cut by 7 bases, the J end by 3 bases, with 12 bases between. This CDR3 is 14 amino acids long.

The V call is TRBV12-3 or TRBV12-4, the J call TRBJ2-7; 7 nucleotides agree with TRBD2. There are 13 residues in the CDR3. V was pared by 4 bases and J by 2 bases, with 2 bases of the junction left unmatched. This CDR3 reads CASSSGLAYEQYV. In nucleotides, the CDR3 is TGTGCCAGCAGTTCAGGACTAGCCTACGAGCAGTACGTC.

This clonotype occurred a few times. This sequence joins TRBV2 and TRBJ1-5, with D hard to call. The ends were cut back, 1 base at V and 1 base at J, with 5 bases in the middle. Germline V lookup: CDR1 SNHLY, CDR2 FYNNEI. This CDR3 spans 14 amino acids. CDR3: CASSEGGSNQPQHF. The CDR3 DNA sequence: TGTGCCAGCAGTGAAGGCGGAAGCAATCAGCCCCAGCATTTT.

The chain joins TRBV12-3 or TRBV12-4 to TRBJ2-7; D not resolved. CDR3 size: 11 residues. Trimming left V 1 base short and J 5 bases short, with 3 bases between. CDR3 bases: TGTGCCAGCAGTTTAGGGAACGAGCAGTACTTC. Translating it yields CASSLGNEQYF.

The rearrangement uses TRBV4-1 and TRBJ1-1, with 7 bases that match TRBD1. The CDR3 extends over 15 amino acids. V gave up 4 bases and J gave up 0 bases; unmatched junction bases: 5. Per germline, CDR1 MGHRA and CDR2 YSYEKL. CDR3 sequence (DNA): TGCGCCAGCAGCCCGCAAACAGGGGTGAACACTGAAGCTTTCTTT. Translated: CASSPQTGVNTEAFF.

This clonotype was seen only a few times. The chain joins TRBV12-3 or TRBV12-4 to TRBJ2-3, with TRBD2 matching over 15 bases. Trimming at V came to 6 bases and at J to 4 bases, leaving 11 bases not matched to a gene. The CDR3 length is 18 residues. The CDR3 nucleotides read TGTGCCAGCAGGCCGGGACTAGCGGGGGGCCGTCGGCCAGATACGCAGTATTTT. Translating gives CASRPGLAGGRRPDTQYF.

There are a few counts of this clonotype. The chain uses TRBV13 and TRBJ1-5; D gene ambiguous. V shed 2 bases and J shed 7 bases, with 6 bases lying between them. This CDR3 is 12 amino acids long. Germline loops: CDR1 PRHDT, CDR2 FYEKMQ (reference sequence). CDR3: CASSLIGQPQHF. The CDR3 DNA follows: TGTGCCAGCAGCTTAATAGGACAGCCCCAGCATTTT.

The chain links TRBV24-1 to TRBJ2-3; 7 bases align to TRBD1. The CDR3 covers 12 residues. Trimming took 9 bases from V and 6 from J; bases not matched to a gene: 5. Per germline, CDR1 KGHDR and CDR2 SFDVKD. The CDR3 reads CATEGARDTQYF. The CDR3 region has the DNA TGTGCCACCGAGGGGGCACGGGATACGCAGTATTTT.

The V gene is TRBV4-1, the J gene TRBJ1-6; D is undetermined. This CDR3 is built from 13 residues. Trimming stripped 2 bases from V and 11 bases from J, with 10 bases between. The V gene's germline CDR1 is MGHRA and CDR2 YSYEKL. CDR3 residues: CASSQPLGAPLHF. The DNA of the CDR3 is TGCGCCAGCAGCCAACCGCTTGGGGCACCCCTCCACTTT.